This T cell receptor (beta chain) was sequenced for a study of regulatory T cells in long-lasting Graves disease. Across the whole study: Duration of antithyroid drug therapy among newly diagnosed Graves' patients was under 3 months. Study outcomes and limitations: Graves' patients with persistent disease showed TCR diversity lower than patients newly diagnosed.

The time point denotes: newly diagnosed GD, antithyroid drugs for less than 3 months. Making the TCR library involved RNA that had been extracted from PBMCs. Concerning this clonotype itself: Its target is unknown.

V was clipped by 5 bases and J by 6 bases, with 16 bases between them. Germline CDR1 and CDR2: SNHLY and FYNNEI. This CDR3 is built from 14 residues. With iRepertoire HTBI primers and Arm-PCR of CDR3 regions, TCR beta libraries were built. TCRdb re-called the multiplex PCR reads through MiXCR, storing one row per CDR3 protein. The sample holds 350,000 to 450,000 distinct CDR3 sequences; around 16% are singletons and the top ten take around 7.6%. This sample was shared with a second study, whose subject was T cells in Graves' hyperthyroidism and ophthalmopathy. That source adds: The TCR CDR3 was amplified in a first-round RT-PCR using the HTBI primer set. The blood repertoire included most of the expanded thyroid clonotypes above 0.001.

The source was peripheral blood mononuclear cells (PBMCs), collected at new diagnosis, from a patient treated with antithyroid drugs. The sequence was obtained from a woman aged 40 to 49 with Graves disease. The genes are TRBV2 and TRBJ1-2, with a tentative D call TRBD1 (6 bases). This chain's CDR3 is CASSPQGLSDGYTF. The CDR3 nucleotides are TGTGCCAGCAGTCCACAGGGCCTAAGCGATGGCTACACCTTC.